This TCR beta chain was recorded in a study of cytomegalovirus exposure and HLA in healthy donors. Amplification used 60 Vbeta primers and 13 Jbeta primers. Produced via immunoSEQ multiplex PCR; TCRdb's table is partial and in-frame only. The top ten clones hold around 0.9% of a sample with 110,000 or so clones, roughly 15% of them seen once. This clone was observed a few times. Its antigen is still unknown. The V gene's germline CDR1 is SNHLY and CDR2 FYNNEI. V lost 6 bases and J lost 4; bases outside the gene matches: 6. The CDR3 extends over 14 amino acids. Healthy bone marrow donors made up the donors. Notes on the study in general: A later analysis associated 16,000 or so TCR beta sequences with HLA alleles at a 0.05 false discovery rate. Rarity held for most TCR sequences, but there were some public TCRs that occurred in many donors. In a later analysis, TCR beta V- and J-gene trimming was associated with a missense DCLRE1C variant.

The chain recombines TRBV2 with TRBJ2-3, with 8 bases identical to TRBD2. This TCR came from a female donor in good health and CMV-seronegative. Sequenced material: PBMCs. CDR3 DNA sequence: TGTGCCAGCAGGCTCCGGGGGGGGCCAGATACGCAGTATTTT. Protein product: CASRLRGGPDTQYF.